The clone carrying this T cell receptor (beta chain) was detected many times. No antigen is known for it. The germline V gene has CDR1 SGHAT and CDR2 FQNNGV. The CDR3 is made up of 15 amino acids. Trimming took off 4 bases at V and 3 bases at J, with 10 bases between the two ends. The sample belongs to a study of spatial heterogeneity in lung cancer. Study details: An average of more than ten raw reads was observed per unique TCR and UMI combination. Findings and limits, study-wide: There were more appearances of ubiquitous expanded tumor TCRs in blood at resection than at follow-up.

On each TCR cDNA molecule, a unique molecular identifier was present. TCRdb passed the 5' RACE reads through MiXCR, listing each CDR3 protein once. The data contain approximately 39,000 distinct CDR3 sequences, under 7% of them seen just once; the ten biggest clones take up roughly 10%. Time point defined: sample taken at primary tumor resection. Whole RNA, isolated from tumor, nontumor lung or frozen PBMC, was sequenced without prior sorting. The donors, about 74 patients with untreated early-stage non-small cell lung cancer, provided the samples. Sequencing used PBMCs, obtained at surgery. The TCR originated in a male donor with early-stage non-small cell lung cancer. The chain combines TRBV11-2 with TRBJ1-6, with D unresolved. The CDR3 sequence is CASSSGEVYNSPLHF. CDR3 bases: TGTGCCAGCAGCTCTGGGGAGGTCTATAATTCACCCCTCCACTTT.